A few counts support the clone carrying this T cell receptor (beta chain). Enrolment of Seattle patients took place during active infection, and they were followed longitudinally. These data come from a study of blood T cell repertoires in COVID-19. Sequenced by immunoSEQ multiplex PCR; TCRdb stores in-frame clones only, minus some. The data show 200,000 to 250,000 clones, about 82% seen once. Input material: peripheral blood. This sequence originates from a woman at least 80 years old with COVID-19, enrolled during active disease.

CDR3 sequence: CASSLGGGQGTYGYTF. The CDR3 DNA reads as TGTGCCAGCAGCTTAGGGGGTGGACAGGGTACCTATGGCTACACCTTC. This rearrangement joins TRBV7-2 to TRBJ1-2, with 8 bases that match TRBD1. J was trimmed by 4 bases and V by 1 base; bases with no gene match: 8. The CDR3 totals 16 residues. CDR1 SGHTA and CDR2 FQGNSA come from the germline V gene.